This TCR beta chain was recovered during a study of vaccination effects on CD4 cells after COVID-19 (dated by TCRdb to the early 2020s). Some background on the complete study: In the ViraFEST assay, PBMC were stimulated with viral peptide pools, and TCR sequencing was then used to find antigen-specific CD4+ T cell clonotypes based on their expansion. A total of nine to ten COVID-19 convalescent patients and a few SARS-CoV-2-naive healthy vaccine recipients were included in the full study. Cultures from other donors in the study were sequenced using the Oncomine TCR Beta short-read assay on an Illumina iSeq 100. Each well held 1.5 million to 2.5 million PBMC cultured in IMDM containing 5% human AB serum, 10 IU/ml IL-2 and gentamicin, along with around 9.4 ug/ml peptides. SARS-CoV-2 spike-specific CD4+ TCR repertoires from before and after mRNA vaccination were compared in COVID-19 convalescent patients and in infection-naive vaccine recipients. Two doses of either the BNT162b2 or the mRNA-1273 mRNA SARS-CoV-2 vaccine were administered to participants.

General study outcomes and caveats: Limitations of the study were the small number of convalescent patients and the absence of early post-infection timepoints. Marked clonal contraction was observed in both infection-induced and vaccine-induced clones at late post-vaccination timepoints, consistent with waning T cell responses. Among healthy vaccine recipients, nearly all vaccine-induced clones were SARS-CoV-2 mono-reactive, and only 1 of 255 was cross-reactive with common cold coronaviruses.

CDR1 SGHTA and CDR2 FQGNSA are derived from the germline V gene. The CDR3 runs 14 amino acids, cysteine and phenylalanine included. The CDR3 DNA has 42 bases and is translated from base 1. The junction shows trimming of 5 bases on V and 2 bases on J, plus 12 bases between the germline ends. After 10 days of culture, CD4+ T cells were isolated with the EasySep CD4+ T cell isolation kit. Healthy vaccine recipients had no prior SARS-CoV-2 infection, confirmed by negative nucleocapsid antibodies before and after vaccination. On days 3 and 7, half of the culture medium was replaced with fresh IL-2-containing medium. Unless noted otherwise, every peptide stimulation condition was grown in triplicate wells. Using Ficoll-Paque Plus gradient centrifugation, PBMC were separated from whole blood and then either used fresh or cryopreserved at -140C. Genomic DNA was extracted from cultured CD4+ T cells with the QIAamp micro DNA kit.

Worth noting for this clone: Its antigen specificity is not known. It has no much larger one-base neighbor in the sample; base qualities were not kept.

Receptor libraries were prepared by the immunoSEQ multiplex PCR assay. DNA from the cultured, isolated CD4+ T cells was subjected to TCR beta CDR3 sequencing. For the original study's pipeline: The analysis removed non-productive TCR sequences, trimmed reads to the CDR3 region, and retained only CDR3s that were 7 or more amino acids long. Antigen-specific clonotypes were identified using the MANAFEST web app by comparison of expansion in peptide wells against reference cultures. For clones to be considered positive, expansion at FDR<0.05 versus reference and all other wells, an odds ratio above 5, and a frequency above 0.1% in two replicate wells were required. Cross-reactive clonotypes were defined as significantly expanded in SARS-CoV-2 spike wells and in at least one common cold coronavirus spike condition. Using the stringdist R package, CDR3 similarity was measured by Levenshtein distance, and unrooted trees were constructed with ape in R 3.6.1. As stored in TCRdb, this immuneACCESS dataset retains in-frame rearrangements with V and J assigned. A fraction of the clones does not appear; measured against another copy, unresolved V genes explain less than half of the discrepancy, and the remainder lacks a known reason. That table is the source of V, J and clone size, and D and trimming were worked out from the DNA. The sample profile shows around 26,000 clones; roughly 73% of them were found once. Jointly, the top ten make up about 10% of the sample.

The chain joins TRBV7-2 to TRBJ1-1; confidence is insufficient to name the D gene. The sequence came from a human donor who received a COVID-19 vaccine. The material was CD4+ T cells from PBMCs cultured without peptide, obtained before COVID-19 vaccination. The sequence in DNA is TGTGCCAGCAGCGCATGGACGGTCAACACTGAAGCTTTCTTT. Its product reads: CASSAWTVNTEAFF.